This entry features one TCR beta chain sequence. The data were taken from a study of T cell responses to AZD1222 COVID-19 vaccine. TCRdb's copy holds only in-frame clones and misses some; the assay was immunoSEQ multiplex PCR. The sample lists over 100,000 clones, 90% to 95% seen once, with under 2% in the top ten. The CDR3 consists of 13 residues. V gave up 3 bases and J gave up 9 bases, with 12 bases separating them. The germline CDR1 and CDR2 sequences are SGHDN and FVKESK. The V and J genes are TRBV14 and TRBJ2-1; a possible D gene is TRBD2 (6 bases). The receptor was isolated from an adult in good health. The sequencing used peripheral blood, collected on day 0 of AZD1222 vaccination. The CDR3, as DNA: TGTGCCAGCAGCCACGGAGGGTCCACTGAGCAGTTCTTC. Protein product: CASSHGGSTEQFF.